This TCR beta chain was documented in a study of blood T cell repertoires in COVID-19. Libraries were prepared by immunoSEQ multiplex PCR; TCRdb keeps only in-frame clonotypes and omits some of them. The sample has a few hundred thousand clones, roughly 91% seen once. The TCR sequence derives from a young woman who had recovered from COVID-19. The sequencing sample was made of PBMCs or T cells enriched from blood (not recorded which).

The CDR3 region is CASSLAGMENTEAFF. CDR3 DNA: TGTGCCAGCAGCTTAGCGGGGATGGAGAACACTGAAGCTTTCTTT. This chain links TRBV7-3 with TRBJ1-1; D gene unclear. CDR1 is SGHTA and CDR2 is FQGTGA in the germline V gene. The CDR3 is made up of 15 amino acids. The germline V and J ends were trimmed by 2 bases and 1 base, with 11 bases remaining between them.